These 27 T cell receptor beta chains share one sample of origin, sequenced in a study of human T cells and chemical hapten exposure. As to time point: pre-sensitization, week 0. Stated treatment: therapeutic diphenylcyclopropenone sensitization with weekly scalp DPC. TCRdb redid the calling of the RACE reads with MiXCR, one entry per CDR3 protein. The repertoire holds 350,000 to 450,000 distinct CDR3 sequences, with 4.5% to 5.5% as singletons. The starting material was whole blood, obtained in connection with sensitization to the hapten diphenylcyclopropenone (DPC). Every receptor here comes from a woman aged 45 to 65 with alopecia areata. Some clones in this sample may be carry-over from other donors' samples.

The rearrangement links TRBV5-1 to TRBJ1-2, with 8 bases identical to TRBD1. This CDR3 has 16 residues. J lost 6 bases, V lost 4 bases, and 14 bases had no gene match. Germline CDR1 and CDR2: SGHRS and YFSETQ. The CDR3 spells CASSPGTGIGFDGYTF. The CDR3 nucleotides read TGCGCCAGCAGCCCCGGGACAGGAATTGGGTTCGATGGCTACACCTTC.

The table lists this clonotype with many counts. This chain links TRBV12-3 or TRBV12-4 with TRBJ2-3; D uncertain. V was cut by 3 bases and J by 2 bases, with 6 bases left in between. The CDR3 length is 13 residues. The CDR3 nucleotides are TGTGCCAGCAGTTTTGGGGTCACAGATACGCAGTATTTT. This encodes CASSFGVTDTQYF.

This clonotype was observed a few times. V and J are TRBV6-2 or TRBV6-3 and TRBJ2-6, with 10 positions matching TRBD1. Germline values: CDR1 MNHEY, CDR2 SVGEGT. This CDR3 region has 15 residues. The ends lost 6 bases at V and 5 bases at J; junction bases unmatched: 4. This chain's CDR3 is CASSQTGGRANVLTF. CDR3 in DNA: TGTGCCAGCAGCCAGACAGGGGGCCGGGCCAACGTCCTGACTTTC.

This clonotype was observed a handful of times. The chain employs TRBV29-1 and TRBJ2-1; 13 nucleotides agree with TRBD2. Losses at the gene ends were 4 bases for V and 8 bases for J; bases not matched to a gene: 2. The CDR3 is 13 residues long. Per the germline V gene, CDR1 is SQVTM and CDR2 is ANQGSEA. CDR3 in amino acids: CSVGTSGSYEQFF. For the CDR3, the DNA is TGCAGCGTTGGGACTAGCGGGAGTTATGAGCAGTTCTTC.

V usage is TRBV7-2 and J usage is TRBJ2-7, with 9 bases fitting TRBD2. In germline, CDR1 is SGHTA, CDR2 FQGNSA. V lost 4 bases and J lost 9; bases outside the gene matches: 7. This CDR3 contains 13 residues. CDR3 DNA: TGTGCCAGCAGCTCGGGACTAGCCTCCGGGCAGTACTTC. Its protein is CASSSGLASGQYF. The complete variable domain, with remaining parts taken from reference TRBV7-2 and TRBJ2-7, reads GAGVSQSPSNKVTEKGKDVELRCDPISGHTALYWYRQSLGQGLEFLIYFQGNSAPDKSGLPSDRFSAERTGGSVSTLTIQRTQQEDSAVYLCASSSGLASGQYFGPGTRLTVT.

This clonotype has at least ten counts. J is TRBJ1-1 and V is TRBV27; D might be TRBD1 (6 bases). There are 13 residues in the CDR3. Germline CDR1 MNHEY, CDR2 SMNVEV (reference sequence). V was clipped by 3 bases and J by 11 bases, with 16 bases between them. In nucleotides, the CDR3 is TGTGCCAGCAGTTTTTTCAAAGGTACAGGGGCTTTCTTT. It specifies CASSFFKGTGAFF.

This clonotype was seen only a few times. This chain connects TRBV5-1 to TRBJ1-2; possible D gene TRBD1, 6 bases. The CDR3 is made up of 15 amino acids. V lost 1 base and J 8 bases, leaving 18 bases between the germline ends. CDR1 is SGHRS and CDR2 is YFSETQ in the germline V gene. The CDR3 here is CASSLWRDTREGYTF. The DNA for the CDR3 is TGCGCCAGCAGCTTGTGGCGGGACACTAGGGAAGGCTACACCTTC.

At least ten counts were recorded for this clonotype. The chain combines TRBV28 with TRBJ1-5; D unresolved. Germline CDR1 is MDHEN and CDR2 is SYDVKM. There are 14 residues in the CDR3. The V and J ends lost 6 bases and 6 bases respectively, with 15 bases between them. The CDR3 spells CASRRTSGIQPQHF. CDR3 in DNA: TGTGCCAGCAGGAGGACGAGCGGGATTCAGCCCCAGCATTTT.

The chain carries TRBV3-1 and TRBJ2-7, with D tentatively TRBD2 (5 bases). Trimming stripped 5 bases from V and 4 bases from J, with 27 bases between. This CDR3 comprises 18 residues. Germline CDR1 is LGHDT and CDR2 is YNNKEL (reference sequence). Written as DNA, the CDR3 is TGTGCCAGCAGCGCCGAGGGAACAGACTACCTGAGGACTTACGAGCAGTACTTC. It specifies CASSAEGTDYLRTYEQYF.

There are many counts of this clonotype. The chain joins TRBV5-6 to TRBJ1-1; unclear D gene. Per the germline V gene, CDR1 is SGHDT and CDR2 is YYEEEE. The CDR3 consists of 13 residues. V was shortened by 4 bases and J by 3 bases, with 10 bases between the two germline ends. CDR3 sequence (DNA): TGTGCCAGCAGCCGTCCCCCGGACACTGAAGCTTTCTTT. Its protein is CASSRPPDTEAFF.

CDR3 bases: TGTGCCAGCAGCGGTAGGGTGCTGGGACTCCTACGGGACTATGGCTACACCTTC. This codes for CASSGRVLGLLRDYGYTF. This chain connects TRBV7-9 to TRBJ1-2, with D tentatively TRBD1 (5 bases). Germline V lookup: CDR1 SEHNR, CDR2 FQNEAQ (reference sequence). V shed 5 bases and J shed 3 bases, with 25 bases lying between them. This CDR3 contains 18 residues.

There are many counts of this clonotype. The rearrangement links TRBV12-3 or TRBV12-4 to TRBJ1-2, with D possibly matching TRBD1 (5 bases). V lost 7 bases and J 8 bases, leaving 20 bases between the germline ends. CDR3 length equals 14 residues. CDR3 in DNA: TGTGCCAGCACTATGGGAGGGACTCTCCACGGCTACACCTTC. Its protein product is CASTMGGTLHGYTF.

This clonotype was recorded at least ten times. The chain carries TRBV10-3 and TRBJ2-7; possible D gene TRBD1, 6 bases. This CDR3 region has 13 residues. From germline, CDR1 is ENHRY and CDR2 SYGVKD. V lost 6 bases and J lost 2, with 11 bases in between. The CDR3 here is CAIRRTETYEQYF. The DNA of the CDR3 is TGTGCCATCAGGAGGACAGAAACCTACGAGCAGTACTTC.

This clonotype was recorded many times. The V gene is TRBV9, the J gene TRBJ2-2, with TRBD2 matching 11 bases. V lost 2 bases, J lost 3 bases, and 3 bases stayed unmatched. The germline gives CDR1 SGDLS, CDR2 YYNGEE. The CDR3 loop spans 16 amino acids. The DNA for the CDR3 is TGTGCCAGCAGCGTTAGCGGGAGGGTTGACACCGGGGAGCTGTTTTTT. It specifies CASSVSGRVDTGELFF.

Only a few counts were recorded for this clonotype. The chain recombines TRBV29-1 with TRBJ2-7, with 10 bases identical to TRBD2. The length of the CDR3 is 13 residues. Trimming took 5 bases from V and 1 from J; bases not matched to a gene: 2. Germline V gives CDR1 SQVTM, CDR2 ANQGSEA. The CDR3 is CSVRTSGSYEQYF. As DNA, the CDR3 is TGCAGCGTTCGGACTAGCGGTTCCTACGAGCAGTACTTC.

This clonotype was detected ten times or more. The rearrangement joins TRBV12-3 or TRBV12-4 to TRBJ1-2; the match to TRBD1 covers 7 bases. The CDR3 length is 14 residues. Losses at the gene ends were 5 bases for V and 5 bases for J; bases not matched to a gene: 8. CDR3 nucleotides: TGTGCCAGCAGTCCGTCGACAGGGTGGTATGGCTACACCTTC. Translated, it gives CASSPSTGWYGYTF.

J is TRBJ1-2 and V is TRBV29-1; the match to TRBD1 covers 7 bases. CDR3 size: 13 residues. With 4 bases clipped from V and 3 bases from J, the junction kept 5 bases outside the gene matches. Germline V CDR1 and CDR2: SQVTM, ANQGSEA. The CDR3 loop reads CSVGRGQDYGYTF. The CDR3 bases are TGCAGCGTTGGAAGGGGGCAAGACTATGGCTACACCTTC.

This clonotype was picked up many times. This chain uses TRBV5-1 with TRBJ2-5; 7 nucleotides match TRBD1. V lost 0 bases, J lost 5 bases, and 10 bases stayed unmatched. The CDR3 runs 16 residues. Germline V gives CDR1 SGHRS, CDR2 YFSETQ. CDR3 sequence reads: CASSLERGGIGETQYF. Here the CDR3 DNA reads TGCGCCAGCAGCTTGGAGAGAGGGGGCATAGGGGAGACCCAGTACTTC.

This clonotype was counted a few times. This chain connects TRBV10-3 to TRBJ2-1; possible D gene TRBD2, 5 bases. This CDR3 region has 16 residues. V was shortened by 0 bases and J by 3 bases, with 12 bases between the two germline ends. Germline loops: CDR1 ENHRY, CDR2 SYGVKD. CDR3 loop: CAISESTAGFYNEQFF. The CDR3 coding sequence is TGTGCCATCAGTGAGTCGACGGCGGGCTTCTACAATGAGCAGTTCTTC.

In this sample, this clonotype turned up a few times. The CDR3 sequence: CASSPGTSGVGDEQFF. Here the CDR3 DNA reads TGTGCCAGCAGTCCCGGGACTAGCGGAGTAGGGGATGAGCAGTTCTTC. The chain combines TRBV6-6 with TRBJ2-1; 11 bases are a match to TRBD2. The CDR3 is made up of 16 amino acids. V shed 5 bases and J 8 bases; nucleotides not matched to a gene: 11. Germline loops: CDR1 MNHNY, CDR2 SVGAGI (reference sequence).

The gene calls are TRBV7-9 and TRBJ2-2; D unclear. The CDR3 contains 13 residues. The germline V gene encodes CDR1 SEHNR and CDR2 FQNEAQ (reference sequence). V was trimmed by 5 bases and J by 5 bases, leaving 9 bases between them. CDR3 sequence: CASSRIETGELFF. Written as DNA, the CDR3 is TGTGCCAGCAGCCGAATAGAAACCGGGGAGCTGTTTTTT.

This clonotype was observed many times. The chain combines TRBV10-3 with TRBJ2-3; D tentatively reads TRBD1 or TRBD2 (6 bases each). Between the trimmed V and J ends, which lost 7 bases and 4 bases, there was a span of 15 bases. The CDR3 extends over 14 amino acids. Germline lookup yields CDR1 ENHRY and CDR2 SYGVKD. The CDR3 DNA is TGTGCCATCAACGGACGGGGGCCGGCAGATACGCAGTATTTT. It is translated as CAINGRGPADTQYF.

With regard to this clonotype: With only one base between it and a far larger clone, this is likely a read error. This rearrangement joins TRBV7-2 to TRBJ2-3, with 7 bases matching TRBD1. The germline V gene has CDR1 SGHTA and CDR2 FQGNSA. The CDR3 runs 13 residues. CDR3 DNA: TGTGCCAGCAGCCGACAGGGCACAGATACGCAGTGTTTT. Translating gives CASSRQGTDTQCF. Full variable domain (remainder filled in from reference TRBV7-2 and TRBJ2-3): GAGVSQSPSNKVTEKGKDVELRCDPISGHTALYWYRQSLGQGLEFLIYFQGNSAPDKSGLPSDRFSAERTGGSVSTLTIQRTQQEDSAVYLCASSRQGTDTQCFGPGTRLTVL.

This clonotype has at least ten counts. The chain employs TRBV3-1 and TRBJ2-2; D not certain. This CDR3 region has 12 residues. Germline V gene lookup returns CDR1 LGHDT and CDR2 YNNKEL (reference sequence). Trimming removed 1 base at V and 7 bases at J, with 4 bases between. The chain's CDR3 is CASSQASGELFF. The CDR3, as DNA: TGTGCCAGCAGCCAAGCCAGCGGGGAGCTGTTTTTT. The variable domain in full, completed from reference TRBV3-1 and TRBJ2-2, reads DTAVSQTPKYLVTQMGNDKSIKCEQNLGHDTMYWYKQDSKKFLKIMFSYNNKELIINETVPNRFSPKSPDKAHLNLHINSLELGDSAVYFCASSQASGELFFGEGSRLTVL.

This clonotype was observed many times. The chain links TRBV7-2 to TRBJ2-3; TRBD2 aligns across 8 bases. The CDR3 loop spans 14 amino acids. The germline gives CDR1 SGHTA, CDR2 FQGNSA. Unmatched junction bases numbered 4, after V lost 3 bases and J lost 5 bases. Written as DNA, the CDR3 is TGTGCCAGCAGCTTCACGGGAGGGCGAGATACGCAGTATTTT. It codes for CASSFTGGRDTQYF.

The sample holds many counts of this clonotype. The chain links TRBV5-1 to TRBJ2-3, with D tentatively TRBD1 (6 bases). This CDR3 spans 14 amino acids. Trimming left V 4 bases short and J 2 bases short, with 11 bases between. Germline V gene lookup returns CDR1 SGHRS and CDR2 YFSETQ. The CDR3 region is CASSQGQSTDTQYF. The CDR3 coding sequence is TGCGCCAGCAGCCAAGGACAGTCCACAGATACGCAGTATTTT.

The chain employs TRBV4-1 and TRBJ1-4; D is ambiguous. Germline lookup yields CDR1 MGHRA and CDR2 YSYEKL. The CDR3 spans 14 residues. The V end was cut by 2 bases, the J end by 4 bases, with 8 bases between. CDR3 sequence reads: CASSQTNNNEKLFF. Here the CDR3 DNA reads TGCGCCAGCAGCCAAACCAATAATAATGAAAAACTGTTTTTT.